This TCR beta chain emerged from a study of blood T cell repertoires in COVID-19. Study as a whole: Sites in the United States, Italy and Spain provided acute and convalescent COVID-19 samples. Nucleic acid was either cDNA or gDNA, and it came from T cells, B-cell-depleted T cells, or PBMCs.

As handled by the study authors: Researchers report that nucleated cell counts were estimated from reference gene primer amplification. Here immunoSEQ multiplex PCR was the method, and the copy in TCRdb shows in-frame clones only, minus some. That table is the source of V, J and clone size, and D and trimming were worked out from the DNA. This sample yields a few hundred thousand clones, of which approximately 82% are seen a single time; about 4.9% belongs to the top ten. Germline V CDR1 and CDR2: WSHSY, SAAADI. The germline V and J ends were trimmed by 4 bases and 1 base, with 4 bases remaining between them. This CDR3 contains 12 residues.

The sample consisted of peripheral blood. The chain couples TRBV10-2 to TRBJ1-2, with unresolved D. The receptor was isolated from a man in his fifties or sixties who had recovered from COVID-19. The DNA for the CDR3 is TGCGCCAGCAGTGTCAATAACTATGGCTACACCTTC. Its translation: CASSVNNYGYTF.